In this sample, the clone carrying this T cell receptor beta chain turned up once. The source of the sample is a study of yellow fever vaccine responses in identical twins. This CDR3 contains 15 residues. The germline CDR1 and CDR2 sequences are SNHLY and FYNNEI. The germline V and J ends were trimmed by 3 bases and 0 bases, with 10 bases remaining between them. TCRdb re-analysed the RT-PCR reads in MiXCR, keeping a single row per CDR3 protein. This sample has about 6,900 distinct CDR3 sequences, with 84% found just once. The sequence was obtained from a woman under 30 who received the yellow fever vaccine. Specimen: T cells from blood (PBMCs), unsorted or a sorted subset (not recorded which), collected before or after yellow fever vaccination (not recorded which). The rearrangement links TRBV2 to TRBJ2-3, with D unresolved. For the CDR3, the DNA is TGTGCCAGCAGTGATCACGCCGAGAGCACAGATACGCAGTATTTT. Amino acids: CASSDHAESTDTQYF.